The clone carrying this TCR beta chain appeared a few times. Its target is unknown. The data belong to a study of T cells in Graves' hyperthyroidism and ophthalmopathy. Study conclusions and caveats: Most expanded thyroid clonotypes above 0.001 recurred in blood.

The CDR3 sequence is 16 residues long. The germline V gene encodes CDR1 MGHRA and CDR2 YSYEKL. Trimming removed 0 bases at V and 5 bases at J, with 16 bases between. RNA transcripts yielded amplified TCR beta CDR3 regions. The HTBI primer set drove a first-round RT-PCR of the TCR CDR3. TCRdb ran MiXCR on the multiplex PCR reads and lists one entry per CDR3 protein. Among more than 300,000 distinct CDR3 sequences listed, about 15% were seen once. V is TRBV4-1 and J is TRBJ2-5; D gene ambiguous. Sequenced sample: blood. The clonotype comes from a woman aged 30 to 39 with Graves' hyperthyroidism that later progressed to Graves' ophthalmopathy. In DNA, the CDR3 is TGCGCCAGCAGCCAAGAGGTAGTGGGATTGGTGGAGACCCAGTACTTC. This codes for CASSQEVVGLVETQYF.